Listed below are T cell receptor beta chains from one sample, sequenced in a study of shared clonotypes between healthy human individuals. Produced via immunoSEQ multiplex PCR; TCRdb's table is partial and in-frame only. The data hold about 2.1 million clones, with 85% to 95% observed a single time. Sequencing was done on a sample of naive CD8+ T cells from PBMCs. The receptors were gathered from a man between 18 and 35 years old in good health. Some clones in this sample may be carry-over from other donors' samples. Both conserved end residues are part of each CDR3. A D gene is named only where the DNA matches it firmly.

V: TRBV11-2; J: TRBJ2-7; D: .; CDR3: CASSLVFLGYEQYF; DNA: TGTGCCAGCAGCTTAGTTTTTTTGGGTTACGAGCAGTACTTC
V: TRBV27; J: TRBJ2-7; D: TRBD2; CDR3: CASSWGERGYEQYF; DNA: TGTGCCAGCAGTTGGGGGGAGCGGGGGTACGAGCAGTACTTC
V: TRBV5-4; J: TRBJ1-2; D: .; CDR3: CASRAIGTDHHYGYTF; DNA: TGTGCCAGCAGGGCAATCGGGACGGACCATCACTATGGCTACACCTTC
V: TRBV9; J: TRBJ2-7; D: TRBD2; CDR3: CASSKTGTSGPTYEQYF; DNA: TGTGCCAGCAGTAAAACCGGGACTAGCGGACCGACCTACGAGCAGTACTTC
V: TRBV16; J: TRBJ2-1; D: TRBD2; CDR3: CASSQSLAGGYNEQFF; DNA: TGTGCCAGCAGCCAATCGTTAGCGGGAGGCTACAATGAGCAGTTCTTC
V: TRBV15; J: TRBJ1-2; D: .; CDR3: CATSLNVGQGGPSTF; DNA: TGTGCCACCAGCCTCAACGTAGGCCAGGGCGGGCCTTCTACCTTC
V: TRBV28; J: TRBJ2-7; D: TRBD1; CDR3: CASSQGEGGYEQYF; DNA: TGTGCCAGCAGCCAGGGGGAAGGTGGGTACGAGCAGTACTTC
V: TRBV29-1; J: TRBJ2-5; D: .; CDR3: CSRMATQYF; DNA: TGCAGCCGGATGGCGACCCAGTACTTC
V: TRBV29-1; J: TRBJ2-7; D: .; CDR3: CSVEESRGATYEQYF; DNA: TGCAGCGTTGAGGAGAGTCGCGGAGCGACCTACGAGCAGTACTTC
V: TRBV13; J: TRBJ1-2; D: .; CDR3: CASSLEHGYTF; DNA: TGTGCCAGCAGCTTAGAGCATGGCTACACCTTC
V: TRBV10-3; J: TRBJ1-1; D: .; CDR3: CAIGFRGNEAFF; DNA: TGTGCCATCGGTTTTAGGGGGAATGAAGCTTTCTTT
V: TRBV27; J: TRBJ2-7; D: TRBD2; CDR3: CASSFGLSGSYEQYF; DNA: TGTGCCAGCAGTTTTGGTCTTAGCGGGAGCTACGAGCAGTACTTC
V: TRBV5-1; J: TRBJ2-7; D: TRBD2; CDR3: CASSFSGGSYEQYF; DNA: TGCGCCAGCAGCTTCTCGGGAGGGAGCTACGAGCAGTACTTC
V: TRBV19; J: TRBJ2-3; D: TRBD2; CDR3: CATKPGLEGPDTQYF; DNA: TGTGCCACCAAACCGGGACTAGAGGGCCCAGATACGCAGTATTTT
V: TRBV7-9; J: TRBJ2-1; D: .; CDR3: CASSLSHFEVNEQFF; DNA: TGTGCCAGCAGCTTATCCCATTTTGAGGTGAATGAGCAGTTCTTC
V: TRBV29-1; J: TRBJ2-7; D: TRBD2; CDR3: CSVYLAGKGGYEQYF; DNA: TGCAGCGTTTATCTAGCGGGAAAAGGAGGCTACGAGCAGTACTTC